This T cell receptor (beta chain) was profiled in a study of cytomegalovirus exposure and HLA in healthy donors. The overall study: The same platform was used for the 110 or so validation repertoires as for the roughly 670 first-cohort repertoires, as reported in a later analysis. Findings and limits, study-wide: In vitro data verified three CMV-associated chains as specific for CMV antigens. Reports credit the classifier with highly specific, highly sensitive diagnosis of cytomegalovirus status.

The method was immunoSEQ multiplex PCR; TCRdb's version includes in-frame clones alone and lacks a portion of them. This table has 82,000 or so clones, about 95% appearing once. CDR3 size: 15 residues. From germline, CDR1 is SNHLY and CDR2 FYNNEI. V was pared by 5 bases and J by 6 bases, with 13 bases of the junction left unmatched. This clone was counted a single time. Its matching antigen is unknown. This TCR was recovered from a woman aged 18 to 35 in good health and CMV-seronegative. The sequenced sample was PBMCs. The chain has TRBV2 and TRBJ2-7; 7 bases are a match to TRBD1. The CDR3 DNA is TGTGCCAGCAGTTTCACACAGGGGAGCCCCGGCGAGCAGTACTTC. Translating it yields CASSFTQGSPGEQYF.